Listed below are T cell receptor beta chains from one sample, sequenced in a study of T cell repertoires in cytomegalovirus infection. These receptors have no identified antigens. TCRdb recomputed calls from the reads with MiXCR, one row per CDR3 protein. The repertoire holds about 830,000 distinct CDR3 sequences, with around a third as singletons. This specimen consisted of cultured CD8+ T cells from PBMCs, obtained from culture after CMV antigen stimulation. These receptors were collected from a human donor in good health (CMV status not recorded). Some clones in this sample may be carry-over from other donors' samples. The CDR3 runs from the conserved cysteine through the conserved F or W. The D gene is left open where the match is weak. Some rows mark clone size as missing; the rest say once, few, many or name a class of expanded clone.

v_gene: TRBV7-2
d_gene: .
j_gene: TRBJ2-1
abundance: many
CDR3nt: TGTGCCAGCGAATCCGGGGGCCCCCATAATGAGCAGTTCTTC
CDR3aa: CASESGGPHNEQFF

v_gene: TRBV19
d_gene: .
j_gene: TRBJ1-5
abundance: few
CDR3nt: TGTGCCAGTAGAGGGCCCAAGACCAATCAGCCCCAGCATTTT
CDR3aa: CASRGPKTNQPQHF

v_gene: TRBV6-1
d_gene: .
j_gene: TRBJ2-3
abundance: few
CDR3nt: TGTGCCGGAAGCCCCAGGGAAGCAGATACGCAGTATTTT
CDR3aa: CAGSPREADTQYF

v_gene: TRBV20-1
d_gene: .
j_gene: TRBJ2-2
abundance: .
CDR3nt: TGCAGTGCTAGAGGGTCCGGGCGGGACGGGGAGCTGTTTTTT
CDR3aa: CSARGSGRDGELFF

v_gene: TRBV14
d_gene: .
j_gene: TRBJ2-2
abundance: .
CDR3nt: TGTGCCAGCAGCCAAACGGCGGGATACACCGGGGAGCTGTTTTTT
CDR3aa: CASSQTAGYTGELFF

v_gene: TRBV4-3
d_gene: .
j_gene: TRBJ2-2
abundance: few
CDR3nt: TGCGCCAGCAGCCAAGATAGAGCAAGGACGGTCGGGGAGCTGTTTTTT
CDR3aa: CASSQDRARTVGELFF

v_gene: TRBV5-4
d_gene: .
j_gene: TRBJ1-3
abundance: .
CDR3nt: TGTGCCAGCAGCTTGGACAGGTCGCCTGGAAACACCATATATTTT
CDR3aa: CASSLDRSPGNTIYF

v_gene: TRBV7-9
d_gene: .
j_gene: TRBJ2-3
abundance: .
CDR3nt: TGTGCCAGCAGTAATCAGGGAATCACAGATACGCAGTATTTT
CDR3aa: CASSNQGITDTQYF

v_gene: TRBV28
d_gene: TRBD1
j_gene: TRBJ2-2
abundance: many
CDR3nt: TGTGCCAGCAGTTTATTTGTTCAGTACAGGGGAACCGGGGAGCTGTTTTTT
CDR3aa: CASSLFVQYRGTGELFF

v_gene: TRBV4-1
d_gene: .
j_gene: TRBJ1-5
abundance: few
CDR3nt: TGCGCCAGCAGCCTTAGAGGACCGGCCAGCAATCAGCCCCAGCATTTT
CDR3aa: CASSLRGPASNQPQHF

v_gene: TRBV7-3
d_gene: TRBD1
j_gene: TRBJ2-1
abundance: once
CDR3nt: TGTGCCAGCAGCCCGACCCCGAGACAGGGACGCTACAATGAGCAGTTCTTC
CDR3aa: CASSPTPRQGRYNEQFF

v_gene: TRBV6-6
d_gene: .
j_gene: TRBJ2-2
abundance: .
CDR3nt: TGTGCCAGCAGTTACTCAACGACCCTTGGCACCGGGGAGCTGTTTTTT
CDR3aa: CASSYSTTLGTGELFF

v_gene: TRBV29-1
d_gene: .
j_gene: TRBJ2-1
abundance: .
CDR3nt: TGCAGCGTTGCAGGTGGGATATACAATGAGCAGTTCTTC
CDR3aa: CSVAGGIYNEQFF

v_gene: TRBV10-3
d_gene: .
j_gene: TRBJ1-1
abundance: few
CDR3nt: TGTGCCATCAGTGACATGGCTGGGAACGGTGAAGCTTTCTTT
CDR3aa: CAISDMAGNGEAFF

v_gene: TRBV2
d_gene: .
j_gene: TRBJ2-7
abundance: .
CDR3nt: TGTGCCAGCAGTCCCGCTGGGGGTGGCTACGAGCAGTACTTC
CDR3aa: CASSPAGGGYEQYF

v_gene: TRBV27
d_gene: .
j_gene: TRBJ1-1
abundance: few
CDR3nt: TGTGCCAGCAGTTGGGGGAAGGGGGGAGATGAAGCTTTCTTT
CDR3aa: CASSWGKGGDEAFF

v_gene: TRBV7-2
d_gene: .
j_gene: TRBJ2-1
abundance: many
CDR3nt: TGTGCCAGCAGCTTATCATACCCAGGGCGGGGAGATTACAATGAGCAGTTCTTC
CDR3aa: CASSLSYPGRGDYNEQFF

v_gene: TRBV6-6
d_gene: .
j_gene: TRBJ2-5
abundance: few
CDR3nt: TGTGCCAGCAGTTTCCCAGAAATCCTACAGTACTTC
CDR3aa: CASSFPEILQYF

v_gene: TRBV18
d_gene: .
j_gene: TRBJ2-2
abundance: .
CDR3nt: TGTGCCAGCTCACCCGGGATCCCCACCGGGGAGCTGTTTTTT
CDR3aa: CASSPGIPTGELFF

v_gene: TRBV7-9
d_gene: .
j_gene: TRBJ1-4
abundance: .
CDR3nt: TGTGCCAGCAGCTCCCTGGATGGGGGTAGAAAACTGTTTTTT
CDR3aa: CASSSLDGGRKLFF

v_gene: TRBV7-6
d_gene: .
j_gene: TRBJ2-2
abundance: many
CDR3nt: TGTGCCAGCAGCTTAGGGCAGAACACCGGGGAGCTGTTTTTT
CDR3aa: CASSLGQNTGELFF

v_gene: TRBV4-1
d_gene: .
j_gene: TRBJ1-1
abundance: .
CDR3nt: TGCGCCAGCAGCCAAGTTCAAGCCCTGGACACTGAAGCTTTCTTT
CDR3aa: CASSQVQALDTEAFF

v_gene: TRBV6-2/TRBV6-3
d_gene: .
j_gene: TRBJ2-3
abundance: few
CDR3nt: TGTGCCAGCAGCCCGGGACCTTCAGATACGCAGTATTTT
CDR3aa: CASSPGPSDTQYF

v_gene: TRBV4-1
d_gene: TRBD1
j_gene: TRBJ1-6
abundance: many
CDR3nt: TGCGCCAGCAGCCAAGTAAGAGGTGACAGGGAAACTTCACCCCTCCACTTT
CDR3aa: CASSQVRGDRETSPLHF

v_gene: TRBV12-3/TRBV12-4
d_gene: .
j_gene: TRBJ2-7
abundance: few
CDR3nt: TGTGCCAGCAGGCCGGGCCAGGGATACTACGAGCAGTACTTC
CDR3aa: CASRPGQGYYEQYF

v_gene: TRBV6-5
d_gene: TRBD2
j_gene: TRBJ2-1
abundance: few
CDR3nt: TGTGCCAGCAGTTACTCCCTCCTAGCGGGGGCAGACAATGAGCAGTTCTTC
CDR3aa: CASSYSLLAGADNEQFF

v_gene: TRBV4-1
d_gene: TRBD1
j_gene: TRBJ2-1
abundance: few
CDR3nt: TGCGCCAGCAGCCACGGGACAGGGGACGGTAGGGAGCAGTTCTTC
CDR3aa: CASSHGTGDGREQFF

v_gene: TRBV7-9
d_gene: .
j_gene: TRBJ1-5
abundance: .
CDR3nt: TGTGCCAGCAGCCCCTCTGGGGGTGGTCAGCCCCAGCATTTT
CDR3aa: CASSPSGGGQPQHF

v_gene: TRBV6-2/TRBV6-3
d_gene: .
j_gene: TRBJ1-2
abundance: few
CDR3nt: TGTGCCAGCGGAATCCTGGCCTATGGCTACACCTTC
CDR3aa: CASGILAYGYTF

v_gene: TRBV2
d_gene: TRBD2
j_gene: TRBJ2-1
abundance: .
CDR3nt: TGTGCCAGCAGCCCTCTTCTAGCGGGGGGGGACCATGAGCAGTTCTTT
CDR3aa: CASSPLLAGGDHEQFF

v_gene: TRBV11-3
d_gene: .
j_gene: TRBJ2-2
abundance: .
CDR3nt: TGTGCCAGCAGCTATTTCGGGTCCGGGGAGCTGTTTTTT
CDR3aa: CASSYFGSGELFF

v_gene: TRBV7-8
d_gene: .
j_gene: TRBJ2-7
abundance: many
CDR3nt: TGTGCCAGCAGCTTAGCCGGGACTCTTCCCTACGAGCAGTACTTC
CDR3aa: CASSLAGTLPYEQYF

v_gene: TRBV12-3/TRBV12-4
d_gene: .
j_gene: TRBJ1-4
abundance: many
CDR3nt: TGTGCCAGCAGTTTATCCGCAACTAATGAAAAACTGTTTTTT
CDR3aa: CASSLSATNEKLFF

v_gene: TRBV7-3
d_gene: .
j_gene: TRBJ1-1
abundance: .
CDR3nt: TGTGCCAGCAGCTCTATAGGGGGCACTGAAGCTTTCTTT
CDR3aa: CASSSIGGTEAFF

v_gene: TRBV6-5
d_gene: .
j_gene: TRBJ2-5
abundance: few
CDR3nt: TGTGCCAGCAGTTATTGGCCAGGGCAAGAGACCCAGTACTTC
CDR3aa: CASSYWPGQETQYF

v_gene: TRBV28
d_gene: TRBD2
j_gene: TRBJ2-3
abundance: .
CDR3nt: TGTGCCAGCAGTGCGTTAGCGGGGGGGATCACAGATACGCAGTATTTT
CDR3aa: CASSALAGGITDTQYF

v_gene: TRBV7-8
d_gene: .
j_gene: TRBJ1-1
abundance: .
CDR3nt: TGTGCCAGCAGCGCCGCAGGGGCCCCGAACACTGAAGCTTTCTTT
CDR3aa: CASSAAGAPNTEAFF

v_gene: TRBV25-1
d_gene: .
j_gene: TRBJ1-1
abundance: .
CDR3nt: TGTGCCAGCAGCCCATCCGCCGGGGGAAACGCTGAAGCTTTCTTT
CDR3aa: CASSPSAGGNAEAFF

v_gene: TRBV14
d_gene: TRBD2
j_gene: TRBJ2-1
abundance: .
CDR3nt: TGTGCCAGCAGCCAACTAGCGGGGGTGATAATAGGTGAGCAGTTCTTC
CDR3aa: CASSQLAGVIIGEQFF

v_gene: TRBV7-2
d_gene: .
j_gene: TRBJ2-7
abundance: many
CDR3nt: TGTGCCAGCAGCCAGGGGCAGGGTTCCTACGAGCAGTACTTC
CDR3aa: CASSQGQGSYEQYF

v_gene: TRBV25-1
d_gene: .
j_gene: TRBJ1-1
abundance: .
CDR3nt: TGTACCAGCAGCGAGGATTCACACAGTCTCCGTAGGGCTGAAGCTTTCTTT
CDR3aa: CTSSEDSHSLRRAEAFF

v_gene: TRBV12-3/TRBV12-4
d_gene: .
j_gene: TRBJ1-3
abundance: .
CDR3nt: TGTGCCAGCATCGACCCCTTCTCTGGAAACACCATATATTTT
CDR3aa: CASIDPFSGNTIYF

v_gene: TRBV19
d_gene: .
j_gene: TRBJ2-6
abundance: few
CDR3nt: TGTGCCAGCGAAGGGAGGGGGGCCAACGTCCTGACTTTC
CDR3aa: CASEGRGANVLTF

v_gene: TRBV4-2
d_gene: TRBD1
j_gene: TRBJ2-5
abundance: .
CDR3nt: TGCGCCAGCAGCCAAGATCACGGCAGGGGGCGCGAAAAGACCCAGTACTTC
CDR3aa: CASSQDHGRGREKTQYF

v_gene: TRBV27
d_gene: .
j_gene: TRBJ1-6
abundance: .
CDR3nt: TGTGCCAGCAAATATCAGGGAAGTAATTCACCCCTCCACTTT
CDR3aa: CASKYQGSNSPLHF

v_gene: TRBV24-1
d_gene: TRBD2
j_gene: TRBJ2-3
abundance: .
CDR3nt: TGTGCCACCAGTGGCCCCAGGGCTAGCGGGACAGATACGCAGTATTTT
CDR3aa: CATSGPRASGTDTQYF

v_gene: TRBV20-1
d_gene: .
j_gene: TRBJ2-5
abundance: .
CDR3nt: TGCAGTGCTAGGCAGGGGACCCAGTACTTC
CDR3aa: CSARQGTQYF

v_gene: TRBV6-5
d_gene: .
j_gene: TRBJ1-1
abundance: .
CDR3nt: TGTGCCAGCAGTTCCGGGGGTATCACTCATATGAACACTGAAGCTTTCTTT
CDR3aa: CASSSGGITHMNTEAFF

v_gene: TRBV7-6
d_gene: TRBD2
j_gene: TRBJ2-7
abundance: many
CDR3nt: TGTGCCAGCAGCTCATACACTAGCGCTCTCAACTACGAGCAGTACTTC
CDR3aa: CASSSYTSALNYEQYF

v_gene: TRBV19
d_gene: TRBD1
j_gene: TRBJ1-1
abundance: few
CDR3nt: TGTGCCAGTAGTATCGGAGGGGACAGCAACACTGAAGCTTTCTTT
CDR3aa: CASSIGGDSNTEAFF

v_gene: TRBV5-5
d_gene: .
j_gene: TRBJ1-2
abundance: .
CDR3nt: TGTGCCAGCAGCTTGGAAGACACGTCCTTCTATGGCTACACCTTC
CDR3aa: CASSLEDTSFYGYTF

v_gene: TRBV6-8
d_gene: TRBD1
j_gene: TRBJ2-2
abundance: .
CDR3nt: TGTGCCAGCAGTTCAGATCTGACGATAGACCGGACAGGGAGGAACACCGGGGAGCTGTTTTTT
CDR3aa: CASSSDLTIDRTGRNTGELFF